This is a list of T cell receptor beta chains from one sample in a study of beta chain features in type 1 diabetes. Data came from immunoSEQ multiplex PCR; TCRdb stores just in-frame clones and leaves some out. The table lists fewer than 900,000 clones, 17% of them singletons. Sequenced: naive CD4+ T cells from blood. The receptors derive from a woman aged 18 to 35 in good health. Each CDR3 is given with its conserved first and last residue. A D gene is named only where the DNA matches it firmly. Rows give clone size only sometimes, using once, few, many, or a class for an expanded clone.

j_call v_call clone_size d_call cdr3_nt cdr3_aa
TRBJ2-7 TRBV10-3 - - TGTGCCATCAGTGTTATGGACTCCTACGAGCAGTACTTC CAISVMDSYEQYF
TRBJ2-1 TRBV10-2 few - TGCGCCAGCAGTGAGGCTGGAGAGCAGTTCTTC CASSEAGEQFF
TRBJ1-1 TRBV7-9 - - TGTGCCAGCAGCCGGTTAAGTACTGAAGCTTTCTTT CASSRLSTEAFF
TRBJ2-7 TRBV4-3 once - TGCGCCAGCAGCCAAAGGGTCGGCCGAAACTACGAGCAGTACTTC CASSQRVGRNYEQYF
TRBJ2-6 TRBV28 - TRBD2 TGTGCCAGCAGTACCGGGGGGGGCGGGGCCAACGTCCTGACTTTC CASSTGGGGANVLTF
TRBJ2-1 TRBV6-5 - TRBD2 TGTGCCAGCAGAAGAGGACTAGTCCCCTACAATGAGCAGTTCTTC CASRRGLVPYNEQFF
TRBJ2-5 TRBV2 - TRBD1 TGTGCCAGCAGTCACCGTAGGAGGGGTCGACAGGGGGAGACCCAGTACTTC CASSHRRRGRQGETQYF
TRBJ2-7 TRBV7-2 - - TGTGCCAGCAGCTCGCTTGGGGGCTCCTACGAGCAGTACTTC CASSSLGGSYEQYF
TRBJ2-7 TRBV28 few TRBD1 TGTGCCAGCAGTTCCTCCGAAACCGGGACAGGGTTATTC CASSSSETGTGLF
TRBJ2-1 TRBV27 - TRBD2 TGTGCCAGCAGTTTATTTTTTTTTAGCGGGAGGGCCGGTGAGCAGTTCTTC CASSLFFFSGRAGEQFF
TRBJ2-3 TRBV7-8 - - TGTGCCAGCAGCTTAAGACGGAATGGTAGAGATACGCAGTATTTT CASSLRRNGRDTQYF
TRBJ1-2 TRBV7-9 - TRBD1 TGTGCCAGCAGCTTAGAAACAGGGGTTCACTATGGCTACACCTTC CASSLETGVHYGYTF
TRBJ2-3 TRBV5-1 - - TGCGCCAGCAGCTTCTCAGGAACAGATACGCAGTATTTT CASSFSGTDTQYF
TRBJ2-3 TRBV4-3 few TRBD2 TGCGCCAGCAGCCTGGATGTCCCGGGACTAGCGGGAGGTTCAGATACGCAGTATTTT CASSLDVPGLAGGSDTQYF
TRBJ2-1 TRBV28 few - TGTGCCAGCAGTTTGCCGGCGCCCAATGAGCAGTTCTTC CASSLPAPNEQFF
TRBJ2-5 TRBV10-1 - - TGCGCCAGCAGTGAGTCAACCGGCGGGACCCAGTACTTC CASSESTGGTQYF
TRBJ2-3 TRBV6-5 few - TGTGCCAGCAGTTACTCTCGGGGTAACACAGATACGCAGTATTTT CASSYSRGNTDTQYF
TRBJ1-1 TRBV2 few - TGTGCCAGCAGTGTCCAGGAGAACACTGAAGCTTTCTTT CASSVQENTEAFF
TRBJ1-1 TRBV7-9 - - TGTGCCAGCAGCCCGCAAGTCGGACCAGGCAGCACTGAAGCTTTCTTT CASSPQVGPGSTEAFF
TRBJ2-3 TRBV11-2 few - TGTGCCAGCAGCATGACAGATACGCAGTATTTT CASSMTDTQYF
TRBJ1-5 TRBV6-6 - TRBD1 TGTGCCAGCAGTTACCCCAAACAGGGGAGCAATCAGCCCCAGCATTTT CASSYPKQGSNQPQHF
TRBJ2-1 TRBV5-1 - TRBD2 TGCGCCAGCCGCCTAGCGGGAGTAGGCTACAATGAGCAGTTCTTC CASRLAGVGYNEQFF
TRBJ2-5 TRBV5-6 - - TGTGCCAGCAGCACTAGACGCTGGGGAGAGAAAGAGACCCAGTACTTC CASSTRRWGEKETQYF
TRBJ2-5 TRBV7-3 - - TGTGCCAGCAGCCCAGGGTCCACGGGGGTGGAGACCCAGTACTTC CASSPGSTGVETQYF
TRBJ2-5 TRBV10-3 few - TGTGCCATCAAGGACAGCGTGTTGCAAGAGACCCAGTACTTC CAIKDSVLQETQYF
TRBJ1-3 TRBV7-8 - - TGTGCCAGCAGCGCCCGGACAGCTGGAAACACCATATATTTT CASSARTAGNTIYF
TRBJ2-7 TRBV11-2 - - TGTGCCAGCAGTTTCCGGAGGGAGGTTAGCGGCTACGAGCAGTACTTC CASSFRREVSGYEQYF
TRBJ1-2 TRBV2 - - TGTGCCAGCAGTCCGGACAGTAACTATGGCTACACCTTC CASSPDSNYGYTF
TRBJ2-7 TRBV9 - - TGTGCCAGCAGCGTAGCGGACAGCCTTGGCGAGCAGTACTTC CASSVADSLGEQYF
TRBJ1-5 TRBV11-2 few - TGTGCCAGCATAGGTCAGCCCCAGCATTTT CASIGQPQHF
TRBJ2-2 TRBV11-2 few - TGTGCCAGCAGCCGTTGGACCCCCGTCGGGGAGCTGTTTTTT CASSRWTPVGELFF
TRBJ2-7 TRBV5-4 - - TGTGCCAGCAGCTTGGGTCAGCTTAAATCCTACGAGCAGTACTTC CASSLGQLKSYEQYF
TRBJ2-2 TRBV18 - - TGTGCCAGCTCACCGGCCGGTGGCACCGGGGAGCTGTTTTTT CASSPAGGTGELFF
TRBJ2-2 TRBV21-1 few - TGTGCCAGCAGCACAAAAAAGCCAGGGGAGAGCAACACCGGGGAGCTGTTTTTT CASSTKKPGESNTGELFF
TRBJ2-1 TRBV10-3 few - TGTGCCACCGCGACTTCGGAGGGCCGCTATGAGCAGTTCTTC CATATSEGRYEQFF
TRBJ1-2 TRBV20-1 few - TGCAGGCAGGGGTATGGCTACACCTTC CRQGYGYTF
TRBJ2-1 TRBV28 few TRBD2 TGTGCCAGCAGCCTAAACCCCACTAGCGGGAAAGGTAATGAGCAGTTCTTC CASSLNPTSGKGNEQFF